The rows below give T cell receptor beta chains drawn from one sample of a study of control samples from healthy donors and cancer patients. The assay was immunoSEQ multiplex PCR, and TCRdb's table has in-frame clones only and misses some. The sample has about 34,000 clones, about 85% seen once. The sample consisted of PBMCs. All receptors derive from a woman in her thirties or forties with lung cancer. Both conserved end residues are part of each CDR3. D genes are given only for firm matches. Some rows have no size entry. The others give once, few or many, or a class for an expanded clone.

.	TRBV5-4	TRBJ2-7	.	TGTGCCAGCAGCTTCCAACCATACAGCTCCTACGAGCAGTACTTC	CASSFQPYSSYEQYF
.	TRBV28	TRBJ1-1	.	TGTGCCAGCAGACCATCGACGGCTCAGGCCACAGAGGGGGCTTTCTTT	CASRPSTAQATEGAFF
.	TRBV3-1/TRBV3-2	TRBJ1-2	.	TGTGCCAGCAGCCAAGGGGGTCACGGCTACACCTTC	CASSQGGHGYTF
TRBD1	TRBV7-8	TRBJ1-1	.	TGTGCCAGCAGCTTTAGTTGGCAGGGGGCATCAGACACTGAAGCTTTCTTT	CASSFSWQGASDTEAFF
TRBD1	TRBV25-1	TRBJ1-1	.	TGTGCCAGCAGTGTAACAGGGGGCACTGAAGCTTTCTTT	CASSVTGGTEAFF
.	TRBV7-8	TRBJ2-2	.	TGTGCCAGCAGCTCTGGACCCTACACCGGGGAGCTGTTTTTT	CASSSGPYTGELFF
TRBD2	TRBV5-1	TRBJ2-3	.	TGCGCCAGCAGCTTGGGAACTAGCGGAGATACGCAGTATTTT	CASSLGTSGDTQYF
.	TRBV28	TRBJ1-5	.	TGTGCCAGCAGTTTATTGGGCGGAAACAATCAGCCCCAGCATTTT	CASSLLGGNNQPQHF
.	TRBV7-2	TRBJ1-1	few	TGTGCCAGCAGCGGGAGGAATGAAAGAACTGAAGCTTTCTTT	CASSGRNERTEAFF
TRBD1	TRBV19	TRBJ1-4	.	TGTGCCAGTAGTTCAACGAGTCGGACAGGGGGGAATGAAAAACTGTTTTTT	CASSSTSRTGGNEKLFF
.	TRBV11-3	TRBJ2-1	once	TGTGCCAGCAGCTTAGTGGTAGGGGGTGAGCAGTTCTTC	CASSLVVGGEQFF
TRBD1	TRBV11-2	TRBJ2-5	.	TGTGCCAGCAGCTTAGAGCCGGGACAGGGGGAGACCCAGTACTTC	CASSLEPGQGETQYF
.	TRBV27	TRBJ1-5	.	TGTGCCAGCAGTTTGGTGGGCAGGGGTGATCAGCCCCAGCATTTT	CASSLVGRGDQPQHF
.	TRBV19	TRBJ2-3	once	TGTGTCAGTGAGGGACGGGGGATCCCCACAGATACGCAGTATTTT	CVSEGRGIPTDTQYF
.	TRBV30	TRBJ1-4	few	TGTGCCTGGAGTGTAGGGGAGGGTGATGAAAAACTGTTTTTT	CAWSVGEGDEKLFF
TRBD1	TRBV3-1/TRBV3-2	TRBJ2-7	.	TGTGCCAGCAGCCAACGAGCAGGGGGATTATACGAGCAGTACTTC	CASSQRAGGLYEQYF
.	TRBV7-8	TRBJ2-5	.	TGTGCCAGCAGCATCGGGACAAGCGAGACCCAGTACTTC	CASSIGTSETQYF
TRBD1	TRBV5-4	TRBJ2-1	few	TGTGCCAGCAGCTTGGCGGGACAGGGGGTCTACAATGAGCAGTTCTTC	CASSLAGQGVYNEQFF
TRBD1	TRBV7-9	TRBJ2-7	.	TGTGCCAGCAGGGGACAGGGGAACGAGCAGTACTTC	CASRGQGNEQYF
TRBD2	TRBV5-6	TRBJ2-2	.	TGTGCCAGCAGCTTGACACTAGCGGCCGGGGAGCTGTTTTTT	CASSLTLAAGELFF
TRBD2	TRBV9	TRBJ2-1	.	TGTGCCAGCAGCGAGGTGATAGCGGGGGGGCGCAATGAGCAGTTCTTC	CASSEVIAGGRNEQFF
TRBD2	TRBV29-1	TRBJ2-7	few	TGCAGCGGGGGGGGTGATACGGGTGGCGAGCAGTACTTC	CSGGGDTGGEQYF
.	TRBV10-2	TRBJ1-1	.	TGCGCCAGCAAGGTGAGGCTGAACACTGAAGCTTTCTTT	CASKVRLNTEAFF
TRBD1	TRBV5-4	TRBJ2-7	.	TGTGCCAGCAGCTCGACAGGGGTCGAGCAGTACTTC	CASSSTGVEQYF
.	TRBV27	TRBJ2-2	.	TGTGCCAGCAACCTTCAGGGTCCGAACGGGGAGCTGTTTTTT	CASNLQGPNGELFF
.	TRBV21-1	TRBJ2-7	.	TGTGCCAGCAGCCCCCCCTTCGGCAACGAGCAGTACTTC	CASSPPFGNEQYF